This T cell receptor (beta chain) comes out of a study of tumor-infiltrating lymphocytes in primary liver carcinoma. The table lists this clonotype with a few counts. Researchers drew blood RNA from unsorted whole blood and extracted germline DNA as well. Starting material of 450 to 550 ng total RNA yielded TCR beta cDNA via a constant-region primer. TCR beta libraries came from three nested multiplex PCR rounds using slightly modified ARM-PCR. Amplification in the first two PCR rounds was performed using TRBV1-TRBV30 forward primers and a C-beta reverse primer for roughly 9 cycles each. Each CDR3 protein is one row after TCRdb ran MiXCR on the multiplex PCR reads. The table records approximately 310,000 distinct CDR3 sequences, over 55% of them present only once. The CDR3 extends over 13 amino acids. Looked up from germline, CDR1 is SGHDT and CDR2 is YYEEEE. V lost 0 bases, J lost 8 bases, and 8 bases lay in between.

The chain has TRBV5-6 and TRBJ1-4; D gene uncertain. This TCR derives from a man aged 40-49 years with primary liver carcinoma and hepatitis B virus infection. The sample taken for sequencing was peripheral blood. Written as DNA, the CDR3 is TGTGCCAGCAGCTTGGTGGGAGAGGAAAAACTGTTTTTT. It encodes CASSLVGEEKLFF.